This T cell receptor beta chain originates from a study of blood T cell repertoires in COVID-19. Only a few counts were recorded for this clone. Original handling: Quantification of nucleated cells was approximated via reference gene primer amplification. TCRdb keeps only in-frame clones here, not all; method: immunoSEQ multiplex PCR. The V and J calls and the clone size are those of that table, but D and trimming were determined from the DNA. The sample has 90,000 to 100,000 clones, roughly 87% seen once. The sequence came from an elderly man with acute or convalescent COVID-19. Sequencing was done on a sample of peripheral blood.

The CDR3, as DNA: TGTGCCAGCAGATTGGGCGACGGGGCCTACGAGCAGTACTTC. Translating gives CASRLGDGAYEQYF. V usage is TRBV28 and J usage is TRBJ2-7, with D possibly matching TRBD2 (5 bases). The CDR3 contains 14 residues. Trimming cost V 6 bases and J 2 bases, with 14 bases left between them. CDR1 MDHEN and CDR2 SYDVKM come from the germline V gene.